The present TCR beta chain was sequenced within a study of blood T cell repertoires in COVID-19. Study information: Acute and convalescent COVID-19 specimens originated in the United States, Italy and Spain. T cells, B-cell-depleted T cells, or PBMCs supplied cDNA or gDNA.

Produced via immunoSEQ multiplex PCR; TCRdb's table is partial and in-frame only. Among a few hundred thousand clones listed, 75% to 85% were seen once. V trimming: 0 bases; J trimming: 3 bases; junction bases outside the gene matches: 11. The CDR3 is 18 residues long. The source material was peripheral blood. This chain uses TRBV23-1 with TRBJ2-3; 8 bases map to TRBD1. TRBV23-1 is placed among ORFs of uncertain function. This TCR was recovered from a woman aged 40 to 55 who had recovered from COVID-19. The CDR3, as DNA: TGCGCCAGCAGTCAATCGCGCCGACAGGGGATGAGGACAGATACGCAGTATTTT. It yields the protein CASSQSRRQGMRTDTQYF.